This TCR beta chain was documented in a study of regulatory T cells in long-lasting Graves disease. Germline V lookup: CDR1 MDHEN, CDR2 SYDVKM. Trimming removed 6 bases at V and 9 bases at J, with 5 bases between. The CDR3 is 10 residues long. Whole-study results and caveats: Graves' patients with persistent disease showed TCR diversity lower than patients newly diagnosed.

The time point is: newly diagnosed GD, antithyroid drugs for less than 3 months. The authors made the TCR library using RNA they extracted from PBMCs. Investigators prepared the TCR beta libraries by applying iRepertoire HTBI primers and Arm-PCR of CDR3 regions. Original handling: Sample data revealed fewer than 70 TRBV and 11 to 15 TRBJ segments. Each CDR3 protein gets one entry after TCRdb re-called the multiplex PCR reads with MiXCR. These V and J calls derive from TCRdb rather than the authors' analysis. This repertoire shows more than 400,000 distinct CDR3 sequences, about 16% found once; its top ten account for 10% to 15%. Worth noting for this clonotype: Antigen unknown.

This sample was shared with a second study, whose subject was T cells in Graves' hyperthyroidism and ophthalmopathy. According to that study: When ophthalmopathy did not progress within 18 months, Graves' hyperthyroidism was considered stable.

V is TRBV28 and J is TRBJ2-2; no clear D gene. The source material was peripheral blood mononuclear cells (PBMCs), sampled at new diagnosis, from a patient treated with antithyroid drugs. The clonotype was recovered from a man aged 35-49 years with Graves disease. In DNA, the CDR3 is TGTGCCAGCAGGTCTAGGGAGCTGTTTTTT. Translating it yields CASRSRELFF.